This is a list of T cell receptor beta chains from one sample in a study of glioma-infiltrating T cells after dendritic cell vaccination. Produced via immunoSEQ multiplex PCR; TCRdb's table is partial and in-frame only. Of more than 95,000 clones listed, roughly 89% are singletons. The sample was blood, taken after dendritic cell vaccination. These receptors all come from a human donor with glioblastoma. CDR3s include the opening cysteine and the closing phenylalanine or tryptophan. The D gene is left open where the match is weak. Rows may omit the clone size; those that give it use once, few, many or a size class.

cdr3_aa: CASSLASSTDTQYF
cdr3_nt: TGTGCCAGCAGCTTAGCCTCTAGCACAGATACGCAGTATTTT
d_call: NA
clone_size: NA
j_call: TRBJ2-3
v_call: TRBV11-3

cdr3_aa: CAISDPMRTINEQFF
cdr3_nt: TGTGCCATCAGTGACCCAATGAGAACGATCAATGAGCAGTTCTTC
d_call: NA
clone_size: NA
j_call: TRBJ2-1
v_call: TRBV10-3

cdr3_aa: CASSSPLLRGTDTQYF
cdr3_nt: TGTGCCAGCAGTTCTCCCCTTTTACGGGGCACAGATACGCAGTATTTT
d_call: NA
clone_size: once
j_call: TRBJ2-3
v_call: TRBV6-6

cdr3_aa: CASSLGRVGYGYTF
cdr3_nt: TGTGCCAGCAGTTTGGGCAGGGTCGGCTATGGCTACACCTTC
d_call: NA
clone_size: NA
j_call: TRBJ1-2
v_call: TRBV27

cdr3_aa: CASSSDRERHTEAFF
cdr3_nt: TGTGCCAGCAGTTCCGACAGGGAGCGGCACACTGAAGCTTTCTTT
d_call: TRBD1
clone_size: NA
j_call: TRBJ1-1
v_call: TRBV6-5

cdr3_aa: CASSQLQGINEQYF
cdr3_nt: TGCGCCAGCAGCCAATTACAGGGTATCAACGAGCAGTACTTC
d_call: NA
clone_size: NA
j_call: TRBJ2-7
v_call: TRBV4-1

cdr3_aa: CASSIGGYGNSPLHF
cdr3_nt: TGTGCCAGTAGTATAGGAGGGTATGGTAATTCACCCCTCCACTTT
d_call: NA
clone_size: NA
j_call: TRBJ1-6
v_call: TRBV19

cdr3_aa: CASSIGGTVAYSPLHF
cdr3_nt: TGTGCCAGTAGTATAGGTGGGACAGTCGCTTATTCACCCCTCCACTTT
d_call: TRBD1
clone_size: NA
j_call: TRBJ1-6
v_call: TRBV19

cdr3_aa: CAWSAREGYGYTF
cdr3_nt: TGTGCCTGGAGTGCCAGGGAGGGGTATGGCTACACCTTC
d_call: NA
clone_size: NA
j_call: TRBJ1-2
v_call: TRBV30

cdr3_aa: CASSSTGGTYEQYF
cdr3_nt: TGTGCCAGCAGCTCTACAGGGGGAACCTACGAGCAGTACTTC
d_call: TRBD1
clone_size: NA
j_call: TRBJ2-7
v_call: TRBV2

cdr3_aa: CASSTTGSGETQYF
cdr3_nt: TGTGCCAGCAGTACAACAGGGTCCGGGGAGACCCAGTACTTC
d_call: NA
clone_size: NA
j_call: TRBJ2-5
v_call: TRBV6-5

cdr3_aa: CASSPGTYYGYTF
cdr3_nt: TGTGCCAGCAGCCCCGGGACATACTATGGCTACACCTTC
d_call: NA
clone_size: NA
j_call: TRBJ1-2
v_call: TRBV9

cdr3_aa: CASSPGLVLDEQFF
cdr3_nt: TGTGCCAGTTCCCCGGGACTAGTTTTGGATGAGCAGTTCTTC
d_call: TRBD2
clone_size: NA
j_call: TRBJ2-1
v_call: TRBV19

cdr3_aa: CASRRSQGISYEQYF
cdr3_nt: TGTGCCAGCAGGAGATCACAGGGGATCTCCTACGAGCAGTACTTC
d_call: TRBD1
clone_size: NA
j_call: TRBJ2-7
v_call: TRBV5-5

cdr3_aa: CASSLTSGGGGWNEQFF
cdr3_nt: TGTGCCAGCAGCCTCACTAGCGGGGGTGGTGGGTGGAATGAGCAGTTCTTC
d_call: TRBD2
clone_size: NA
j_call: TRBJ2-1
v_call: TRBV7-2

cdr3_aa: CASSSSDRATGEQYF
cdr3_nt: TGTGCCAGCAGCTCGTCGGACAGGGCGACAGGCGAGCAGTACTTC
d_call: TRBD1
clone_size: medium-sized
j_call: TRBJ2-7
v_call: TRBV7-9

cdr3_aa: CASSLGQIYNEQFF
cdr3_nt: TGCGCCAGCAGCTTGGGACAGATATACAATGAGCAGTTCTTC
d_call: NA
clone_size: once
j_call: TRBJ2-1
v_call: TRBV5-1

cdr3_aa: CASSAGLGAYNSPLHF
cdr3_nt: TGTGCCAGCAGCGCGGGCCTTGGGGCCTATAATTCACCCCTCCACTTT
d_call: NA
clone_size: NA
j_call: TRBJ1-6
v_call: TRBV7-8

cdr3_aa: CASSKLAEETQYF
cdr3_nt: TGTGCCAGCAGCAAGCTAGCGGAAGAGACCCAGTACTTC
d_call: TRBD2
clone_size: NA
j_call: TRBJ2-5
v_call: TRBV7-6

cdr3_aa: CASSLGGVETQYF
cdr3_nt: TGTGCCAGCAGCTTAGGGGGGGTAGAGACCCAGTACTTC
d_call: NA
clone_size: NA
j_call: TRBJ2-5
v_call: TRBV11-3

cdr3_aa: CASSLGHRVTYNEQFF
cdr3_nt: TGTGCCAGCAGCTTGGGTCACAGGGTAACCTACAATGAGCAGTTCTTC
d_call: NA
clone_size: NA
j_call: TRBJ2-1
v_call: TRBV5-6

cdr3_aa: CASSTPRTKGKLFF
cdr3_nt: TGTGCCAGCAGTACACCCAGGACGAAGGGGAAACTGTTTTTT
d_call: NA
clone_size: NA
j_call: TRBJ1-4
v_call: TRBV6-5

cdr3_aa: CASSETGGSYEQYF
cdr3_nt: TGTGCCAGCAGTGAAACAGGGGGCTCCTACGAGCAGTACTTC
d_call: TRBD1
clone_size: once
j_call: TRBJ2-7
v_call: TRBV2

cdr3_aa: CASSRTGTAYNEQFF
cdr3_nt: TGTGCCAGCAGCCGAACGGGGACAGCTTACAATGAGCAGTTCTTC
d_call: TRBD1
clone_size: once
j_call: TRBJ2-1
v_call: TRBV9

cdr3_aa: CTSSQDLEPGTGQNSPLHF
cdr3_nt: TGCACCAGCAGCCAAGATCTCGAGCCCGGGACAGGGCAAAATTCCCCCCTCCACTTT
d_call: NA
clone_size: NA
j_call: TRBJ1-6
v_call: TRBV1

cdr3_aa: CASSPRTSGGAYNEQFF
cdr3_nt: TGTGCCAGCAGCCCCCGGACTAGCGGGGGGGCCTACAATGAGCAGTTCTTC
d_call: TRBD2
clone_size: NA
j_call: TRBJ2-1
v_call: TRBV9

cdr3_aa: CASSPDRASYEQYF
cdr3_nt: TGTGCCAGTAGTCCCGACAGAGCTTCCTACGAGCAGTACTTC
d_call: NA
clone_size: NA
j_call: TRBJ2-7
v_call: TRBV19

cdr3_aa: CAWSRDNSPLHF
cdr3_nt: TGTGCCTGGAGCAGGGATAATTCACCCCTCCACTTT
d_call: NA
clone_size: NA
j_call: TRBJ1-6
v_call: TRBV30

cdr3_aa: CASTPGGGQPQHF
cdr3_nt: TGTGCCAGCACTCCAGGGGGCGGTCAGCCCCAGCATTTT
d_call: TRBD1
clone_size: NA
j_call: TRBJ1-5
v_call: TRBV27

cdr3_aa: CASSVASGITNEQFF
cdr3_nt: TGTGCCAGCAGCGTAGCTAGCGGGATTACCAATGAGCAGTTCTTC
d_call: TRBD2
clone_size: NA
j_call: TRBJ2-1
v_call: TRBV9

cdr3_aa: CASRTGRAGELFF
cdr3_nt: TGCGCCAGCAGGACGGGCAGGGCCGGGGAGCTGTTTTTT
d_call: NA
clone_size: NA
j_call: TRBJ2-2
v_call: TRBV5-1

cdr3_aa: CASSQEWSGAYNEQFF
cdr3_nt: TGCGCCAGCAGCCAAGAGTGGAGCGGGGCCTACAATGAGCAGTTCTTC
d_call: TRBD2
clone_size: NA
j_call: TRBJ2-1
v_call: TRBV4-1

cdr3_aa: CASSRSVSDEQYF
cdr3_nt: TGTGCCAGTAGTAGGAGTGTGTCAGACGAGCAGTACTTC
d_call: NA
clone_size: NA
j_call: TRBJ2-7
v_call: TRBV19

cdr3_aa: CASSITGTGGYYGYTF
cdr3_nt: TGTGCCAGTAGTATAACCGGGACAGGGGGCTACTATGGCTACACCTTC
d_call: TRBD1
clone_size: NA
j_call: TRBJ1-2
v_call: TRBV19

cdr3_aa: CASSVPGQGTHEQYF
cdr3_nt: TGTGCCAGCAGTGTACCGGGACAGGGGACCCACGAGCAGTACTTC
d_call: TRBD1
clone_size: once
j_call: TRBJ2-7
v_call: TRBV28